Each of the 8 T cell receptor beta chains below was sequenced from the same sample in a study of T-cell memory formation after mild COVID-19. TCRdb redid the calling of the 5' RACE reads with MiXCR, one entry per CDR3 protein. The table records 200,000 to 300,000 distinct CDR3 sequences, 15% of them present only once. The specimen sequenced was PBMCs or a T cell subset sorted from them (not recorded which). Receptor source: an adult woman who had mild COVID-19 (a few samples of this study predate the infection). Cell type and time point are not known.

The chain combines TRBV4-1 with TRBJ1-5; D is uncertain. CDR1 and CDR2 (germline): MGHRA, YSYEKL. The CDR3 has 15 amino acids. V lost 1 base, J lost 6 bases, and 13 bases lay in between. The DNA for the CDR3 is TGCGCCAGCAGCCAAGTTGCCGGGGTTGGTCAGCCCCAGCATTTT. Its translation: CASSQVAGVGQPQHF.

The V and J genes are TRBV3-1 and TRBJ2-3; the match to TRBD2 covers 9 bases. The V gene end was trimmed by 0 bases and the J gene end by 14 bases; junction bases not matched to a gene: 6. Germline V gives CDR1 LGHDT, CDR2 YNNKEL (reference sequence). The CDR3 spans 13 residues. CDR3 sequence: CASSQDPGLALYF. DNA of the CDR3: TGTGCCAGCAGCCAAGATCCGGGACTAGCTCTGTATTTT.

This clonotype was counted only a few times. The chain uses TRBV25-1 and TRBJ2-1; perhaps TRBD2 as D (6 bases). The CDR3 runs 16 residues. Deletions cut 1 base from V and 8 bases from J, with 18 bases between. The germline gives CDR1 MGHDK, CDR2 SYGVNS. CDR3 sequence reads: CASSELGGRSVDEQFF. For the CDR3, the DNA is TGTGCCAGCAGTGAATTAGGAGGGAGGTCGGTTGATGAGCAGTTCTTC.

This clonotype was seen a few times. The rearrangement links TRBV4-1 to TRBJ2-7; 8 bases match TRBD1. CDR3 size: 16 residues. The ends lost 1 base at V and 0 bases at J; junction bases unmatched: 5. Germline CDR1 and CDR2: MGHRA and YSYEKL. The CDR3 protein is CASSQVGDRNSYEQYF. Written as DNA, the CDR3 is TGCGCCAGCAGCCAAGTGGGGGACAGGAACTCCTACGAGCAGTACTTC.

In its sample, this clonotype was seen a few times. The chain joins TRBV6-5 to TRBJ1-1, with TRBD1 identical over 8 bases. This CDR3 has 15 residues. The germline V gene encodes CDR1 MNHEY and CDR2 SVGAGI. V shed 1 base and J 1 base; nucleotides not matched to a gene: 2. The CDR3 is CASSYWTGTNTEAFF. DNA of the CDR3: TGTGCCAGCAGTTACTGGACAGGGACGAACACTGAAGCTTTCTTT.

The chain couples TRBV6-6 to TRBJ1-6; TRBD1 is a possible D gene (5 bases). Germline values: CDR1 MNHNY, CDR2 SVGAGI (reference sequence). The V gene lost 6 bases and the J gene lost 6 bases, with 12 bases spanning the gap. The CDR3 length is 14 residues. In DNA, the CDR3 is TGTGCCAGCAGCCCGGGACGGATTAATTCACCCCTCCACTTT. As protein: CASSPGRINSPLHF.

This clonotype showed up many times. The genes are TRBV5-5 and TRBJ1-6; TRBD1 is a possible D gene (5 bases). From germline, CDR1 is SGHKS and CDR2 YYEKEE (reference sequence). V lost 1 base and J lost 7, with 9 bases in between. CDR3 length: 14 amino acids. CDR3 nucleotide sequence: TGTGCCAGCAGCTTGCAGGGAAACAATTCACCCCTCCACTTT. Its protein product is CASSLQGNNSPLHF.

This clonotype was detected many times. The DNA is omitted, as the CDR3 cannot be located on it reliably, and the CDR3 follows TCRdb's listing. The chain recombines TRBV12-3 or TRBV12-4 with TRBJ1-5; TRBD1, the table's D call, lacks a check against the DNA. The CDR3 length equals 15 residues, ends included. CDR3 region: CASSSSTGGFQPQHF.